The 30 T cell receptor beta chains presented below share a single source sample, sequenced in a study of OX40 agonist ivuxolimab in advanced cancers. Assay: immunoSEQ multiplex PCR; the TCRdb copy retains only in-frame clones and omits some. Of tens of thousands of clones in the sample, about 87% were seen once. The sequencing used CD4+ or CD8+ T cells sorted from blood, collected in a trial of the OX40 agonist ivuxolimab. Source of these receptors: an adult with an advanced solid tumor such as melanoma, head and neck, liver or kidney cancer.

V and J are TRBV19 and TRBJ2-1, with 7 bases fitting TRBD2. Per germline, CDR1 LNHDA and CDR2 SQIVND (reference sequence). V trimming: 5 bases; J trimming: 4 bases; junction bases outside the gene matches: 8. CDR3 length: 15 amino acids. The CDR3 is CASSVTSVGYNEQFF. CDR3 bases: TGTGCCAGTAGTGTTACTAGCGTTGGTTACAATGAGCAGTTCTTC.

This chain connects TRBV6-6 to TRBJ2-6; D assignment may be TRBD1 or TRBD2 (6 bases each). Trimming removed 7 bases at V and 0 bases at J, with 13 bases between. The CDR3 extends over 16 amino acids. Germline V gives CDR1 MNHNY, CDR2 SVGAGI (reference sequence). The DNA of the CDR3 is TGTGCCAGCATACCTAGGGGGGTCTCTGGGGCCAACGTCCTGACTTTC. Translated: CASIPRGVSGANVLTF.

V usage is TRBV18 and J usage is TRBJ2-7; TRBD1 aligns across 9 bases. Trimming took 5 bases from V and 2 from J; bases not matched to a gene: 7. Germline V gene lookup returns CDR1 KGHSH and CDR2 LQKENI. The CDR3 is 15 amino acids. CDR3 DNA sequence: TGTGCCAGCTCATCCGGACAGGGGAGGACCTACGAGCAGTACTTC. This gives the protein CASSSGQGRTYEQYF.

This clone has just one count. This rearrangement joins TRBV5-1 to TRBJ2-1; 12 bases are a match to TRBD1. The germline CDR1 and CDR2 sequences are SGHRS and YFSETQ. Unmatched junction bases numbered 7, after V lost 4 bases and J lost 5 bases. This CDR3 spans 16 amino acids. The CDR3 sequence is CASSLTGTGGHNEQFF. In DNA form, the CDR3 reads TGCGCCAGCAGCCTGACCGGGACAGGGGGCCACAATGAGCAGTTCTTC.

The chain employs TRBV4-1 and TRBJ2-1; the D gene is possibly TRBD2 (6 bases). This CDR3 has 14 amino acids. Germline V gene lookup returns CDR1 MGHRA and CDR2 YSYEKL. V dropped 4 bases and J dropped 9 bases, with 16 bases sitting between them. DNA of the CDR3: TGCGCCAGCAGCCTATCTAGCGTGGGCGGTGAGCAGTTCTTC. Amino acids: CASSLSSVGGEQFF.

In its sample, this clone was seen once. The chain joins TRBV5-1 to TRBJ2-7; D remains unclear. The germline gives CDR1 SGHRS, CDR2 YFSETQ. Trimming removed 0 bases at V and 3 bases at J, with 7 bases between. The CDR3 is 13 residues long. This CDR3 reads CASSLAGFYEQYF. The CDR3 nucleotides read TGCGCCAGCAGCTTGGCTGGGTTCTACGAGCAGTACTTC.

This clone showed up just a few times. The V gene is TRBV18, the J gene TRBJ2-7; tentative D call: TRBD2 (5 bases). This CDR3 has 14 residues. CDR1 KGHSH and CDR2 LQKENI come from the germline V gene. The germline V and J ends were trimmed by 1 base and 3 bases, with 10 bases remaining between them. The CDR3 sequence is CASSPRGIGYEQYF. Written as DNA, the CDR3 is TGTGCCAGCTCACCACGAGGGATCGGCTACGAGCAGTACTTC.

The rearrangement joins TRBV7-9 to TRBJ2-7; D may be TRBD1 (6 bases). The CDR3 spans 15 residues. Germline V gene lookup returns CDR1 SEHNR and CDR2 FQNEAQ (reference sequence). Trimming took 0 bases from V and 0 from J, leaving 9 bases between them. This CDR3 is CASSLAVGASYEQYF. As DNA, the CDR3 is TGTGCCAGCAGCTTAGCCGTGGGGGCCTCCTACGAGCAGTACTTC.

V is TRBV27 and J is TRBJ2-3; 11 positions match TRBD2. The CDR3 loop spans 19 amino acids. V lost 6 bases and J lost 6; bases outside the gene matches: 20. CDR1 is MNHEY, CDR2 SMNVEV, per germline (reference sequence). The CDR3 loop is CASSNDPLGLAAGWDTQYF. In DNA form, the CDR3 reads TGTGCCAGCAGCAATGACCCCCTGGGACTAGCGGCAGGTTGGGATACGCAGTATTTT.

This rearrangement joins TRBV15 to TRBJ2-3; 8 bases agree with TRBD2. Germline CDR1 LNHNV, CDR2 YYDKDF (reference sequence). V was pared by 7 bases and J by 1 base, with 4 bases of the junction left unmatched. CDR3 size: 14 residues. The CDR3 loop reads CATKSGRGTDTQYF. The CDR3 nucleotides are TGTGCCACCAAGAGCGGGAGAGGCACAGATACGCAGTATTTT.

The rearrangement uses TRBV11-2 and TRBJ2-5; D gene unclear. The V gene lost 5 bases and the J gene lost 4 bases, with 11 bases spanning the gap. The germline V gene has CDR1 SGHAT and CDR2 FQNNGV. The length of the CDR3 is 13 residues. The CDR3 region is CASSPTLGETQYF. The CDR3 DNA follows: TGTGCCAGCAGCCCTACCCTGGGAGAGACCCAGTACTTC.

The CDR3 spells CASRVAGLTEAFF. CDR3 coding DNA: TGTGCCAGCAGGGTGGCGGGGCTCACTGAAGCTTTCTTT. The rearrangement links TRBV6-5 to TRBJ1-1, with D perhaps TRBD1 (5 bases). CDR1 and CDR2 from the germline V gene are MNHEY and SVGAGI. Between the trimmed V and J ends, which lost 6 bases and 4 bases, there was a span of 12 bases. The CDR3 is 13 residues long.

This sequence joins TRBV19 and TRBJ2-6; 10 bases agree with TRBD1. Germline CDR1 LNHDA, CDR2 SQIVND (reference sequence). This CDR3 is 20 amino acids long. Trimming took 3 bases from V and 3 from J; bases not matched to a gene: 14. The CDR3 protein is CASSIPVPTGGLYGANVLTF. The CDR3 DNA follows: TGTGCCAGTAGTATTCCCGTCCCGACAGGGGGCTTATATGGGGCCAACGTCCTGACTTTC.

The chain uses TRBV10-3 and TRBJ1-2; no clear D gene. This CDR3 is 15 amino acids long. The V gene lost 8 bases and the J gene lost 8 bases, with 24 bases spanning the gap. Looked up from germline, CDR1 is ENHRY and CDR2 is SYGVKD. CDR3 coding DNA: TGTGCCATCTATACAAGGGAGGATCGGGTCAGGGGCTACACCTTC. Translating it yields CAIYTREDRVRGYTF.

The chain employs TRBV2 and TRBJ2-3; 8 bases align to TRBD1. From germline, CDR1 is SNHLY and CDR2 FYNNEI. The CDR3 runs to 14 residues. Losses at the gene ends were 7 bases for V and 3 bases for J; bases not matched to a gene: 6. CDR3 DNA sequence: TGTGCCAGCAAAGTTACAGGGGGGACAGATACGCAGTATTTT. Translated: CASKVTGGTDTQYF.

The chain carries TRBV7-9 and TRBJ2-5; D gene ambiguous. This CDR3 is 16 amino acids long. Trimming shortened V by 1 base and J by 4 bases, and 16 bases separated the two germline ends. CDR1 and CDR2 (germline): SEHNR, FQNEAQ (reference sequence). The CDR3 loop is CASSLGGARFLETQYF. In DNA form, the CDR3 reads TGTGCCAGCAGCTTAGGGGGTGCGCGCTTTCTAGAGACCCAGTACTTC.

This clone was found once. The chain uses TRBV6-6 and TRBJ1-2; no firm D call. V lost 6 bases, J lost 3 bases, and 8 bases lay in between. CDR1 and CDR2 from the germline V gene are MNHNY and SVGAGI (reference sequence). The CDR3 totals 12 residues. The CDR3 here is CASSSSDYGYTF. The CDR3 DNA reads TGTGCCAGCAGCTCCTCCGACTATGGCTACACCTTC.

With regard to this clone: Other DNA sequences in the same sample also yield this CDR3. The chain links TRBV27 to TRBJ1-5, with D possibly matching TRBD1 (5 bases). The CDR3 spans 14 residues. Germline loops: CDR1 MNHEY, CDR2 SMNVEV (reference sequence). V gave up 4 bases and J gave up 1 base, with 8 bases separating them. The CDR3 DNA sequence: TGTGCCAGCAGTTCGCGGGGGAGCAATCAGCCCCAGCATTTT. Protein sequence: CASSSRGSNQPQHF.

The chain recombines TRBV5-4 with TRBJ2-2, with 9 bases lining up with TRBD2. Germline V CDR1 and CDR2: SGHNT, YYREEE (reference sequence). The V gene end was trimmed by 4 bases and the J gene end by 5 bases; junction bases not matched to a gene: 12. The CDR3 totals 17 residues. This CDR3 is CASSQDSSGTGTGELFF. The CDR3 DNA reads as TGTGCCAGCAGCCAGGACTCTAGCGGGACCGGAACCGGGGAGCTGTTTTTT.

J is TRBJ2-7 and V is TRBV19, with unresolved D. Germline V gene sequence: CDR1 LNHDA, CDR2 SQIVND (reference sequence). This CDR3 region has 13 residues. The germline V and J ends were trimmed by 5 bases and 2 bases, with 10 bases remaining between them. CDR3 loop: CASSSSATYEQYF. CDR3 DNA: TGTGCCAGTAGTTCCTCGGCAACCTACGAGCAGTACTTC.

The chain joins TRBV25-1 to TRBJ2-5, with D perhaps TRBD1 (5 bases). Looked up from germline, CDR1 is MGHDK and CDR2 is SYGVNS. The CDR3 runs 15 residues. V was shortened by 3 bases and J by 4 bases, with 15 bases between the two germline ends. The CDR3 DNA is TGTGCCAGCAGTGACCCCCTTACAGGATTAGAGACCCAGTACTTC. This gives the protein CASSDPLTGLETQYF.

This chain links TRBV5-1 with TRBJ1-5; 7 positions agree with TRBD1. V shed 3 bases, J shed 4 bases, and the junction held 7 bases outside the gene matches. This CDR3 contains 15 residues. The V gene's germline CDR1 is SGHRS and CDR2 YFSETQ. CDR3: CASSSSGQRNQPQHF. CDR3 bases: TGCGCCAGCAGCTCGTCGGGACAGAGGAATCAGCCCCAGCATTTT.

The chain joins TRBV11-2 to TRBJ2-7, with TRBD2 matching 8 bases. From germline, CDR1 is SGHAT and CDR2 FQNNGV. Trimming removed 0 bases from V and 4 bases from J; junction bases left unmatched: 8. CDR3 length equals 16 residues. CDR3 amino acids: CASSLEAQRERYEQYF. As DNA, the CDR3 is TGTGCCAGCAGCTTAGAGGCTCAGCGGGAGAGGTACGAGCAGTACTTC. The full variable domain, completed using reference TRBV11-2 and TRBJ2-7, is EAGVAQSPRYKIIEKRQSVAFWCNPISGHATLYWYQQILGQGPKLLIQFQNNGVVDDSQLPKDRFSAERLKGVDSTLKIQPAKLEDSAVYLCASSLEAQRERYEQYFGPGTRLTVT.

This clone was detected once. The chain employs TRBV4-1 and TRBJ2-5; tentative D call: TRBD1 (6 bases). Germline V lookup: CDR1 MGHRA, CDR2 YSYEKL. Trimming stripped 3 bases from V and 5 bases from J, with 10 bases between. The CDR3 loop spans 13 amino acids. The CDR3: CASSHRGEETQYF. The CDR3 region has the DNA TGCGCCAGCAGCCACAGGGGTGAGGAGACCCAGTACTTC.

This chain uses TRBV7-9 with TRBJ2-7; D gene uncertain. The CDR3 is 13 residues long. The V gene lost 4 bases and the J gene lost 6 bases, with 13 bases spanning the gap. The V gene's germline CDR1 is SEHNR and CDR2 FQNEAQ (reference sequence). The CDR3 is CASSSFPDREQYF. The CDR3 DNA reads as TGTGCCAGCAGCTCTTTCCCGGACCGCGAGCAGTACTTC.

The genes are TRBV28 and TRBJ1-2; D perhaps matches TRBD1 (6 bases). Germline V gene data show CDR1 as MDHEN and CDR2 as SYDVKM. The CDR3 loop spans 12 amino acids. Trimming shortened V by 2 bases and J by 7 bases, and 8 bases separated the two germline ends. DNA for the CDR3: TGTGCCAGCAGTTTAAACAGGGTTGGCTACACCTTC. Amino acids: CASSLNRVGYTF.

The V and J genes are TRBV9 and TRBJ1-1, with a weak D call TRBD1 (5 bases). The V and J ends lost 4 bases and 3 bases respectively, with 10 bases between them. The CDR3 is 13 residues long. Germline CDR1 is SGDLS and CDR2 is YYNGEE. For the CDR3, the DNA is TGTGCCAGCAGCACCCCGGGGGACACTGAAGCTTTCTTT. Translating it yields CASSTPGDTEAFF.

The chain links TRBV21-1 to TRBJ1-3. TRBV21-1 is annotated as a pseudogene. This CDR3 comprises 17 residues. DNA for the CDR3: TGTGCCAGCAGCAAAAGTGGGCGGGCAGCCGAAAGAGGCACCATATATTTT. Protein sequence: CASSKSGRAAERGTIYF.

This rearrangement joins TRBV30 to TRBJ2-1, with a weak D call TRBD2 (5 bases). Germline V gene data show CDR1 as GTSNPN and CDR2 as SVGIG (reference sequence). V was pared by 3 bases and J by 4 bases, with 13 bases between. The CDR3 is 14 amino acids. The CDR3 DNA is TGTGCCTGGAGCCCCTCTAGCAGATACAATGAGCAGTTCTTC. Translating it yields CAWSPSSRYNEQFF.

The V call is TRBV2, the J call TRBJ2-2; D uncertain. Germline CDR1 and CDR2: SNHLY and FYNNEI. CDR3 length: 14 amino acids. Trimming took 7 bases from V and 3 from J, leaving 12 bases between them. This CDR3 is CASTSRVYTGELFF. The CDR3 DNA reads as TGTGCCAGCACCAGCCGGGTTTACACCGGGGAGCTGTTTTTT.